This is a list of T cell receptor beta chains from one sample in a study of T cell repertoires in cytomegalovirus infection. MiXCR, run by TCRdb on the reads, gives a single entry per CDR3 protein. The sample lists fewer than 1,000,000 distinct CDR3 sequences; about a third were seen once. These TCRs' antigens remain unknown. Sequencing was performed on cultured CD8+ T cells from PBMCs, taken from culture after CMV antigen stimulation. These receptors all come from a human donor in good health (CMV status not recorded). Some clones in this sample may be carry-over from other donors' samples. Each CDR3 is given with its conserved first and last residue. A D gene is named only where the DNA matches it firmly. Size values are once, few and many counts, or a class for expanded clones, and some rows have none.

DNA: TGTGCCAGCAGTCGGACAGGACTCACAGATACGCAGTATTTT
CDR3: CASSRTGLTDTQYF
D: TRBD1
V: TRBV12-3/TRBV12-4
size: -
J: TRBJ2-3
length: 14

DNA: TGTGTCAGCAGCTTGAGCCGGATGAGCTCTGGAAACACCATATATTTT
CDR3: CVSSLSRMSSGNTIYF
D: -
V: TRBV5-8
size: -
J: TRBJ1-3
length: 16

DNA: TGTGCCAGCAGCTTGGCGGGGGTTCGGCGCTATGGCTACACCTTC
CDR3: CASSLAGVRRYGYTF
D: -
V: TRBV5-6
size: few
J: TRBJ1-2
length: 15

DNA: TGCGCCAGCAGCTCGAGGCGACACCCCTACGAGCAGTACTTC
CDR3: CASSSRRHPYEQYF
D: -
V: TRBV5-1
size: -
J: TRBJ2-7
length: 14

DNA: TGTGCCAGCAGCTTTGACAGTAATACTCAGCCCCAGCATTTT
CDR3: CASSFDSNTQPQHF
D: -
V: TRBV7-4
size: -
J: TRBJ1-5
length: 14

DNA: TGTGCCAGCAGCCGCGAGAGGGTTCCTAAGAAAGATGCAAACACTGAAGCTTTCTTT
CDR3: CASSRERVPKKDANTEAFF
D: -
V: TRBV7-6
size: once
J: TRBJ1-1
length: 19

DNA: TGTGCCAGCATAAATGACTACTACGAGCAGTACTTC
CDR3: CASINDYYEQYF
D: -
V: TRBV6-1
size: few
J: TRBJ2-7
length: 12

DNA: TGTGCCAGCAGTTTAATTGGGACAGGGGCCTACACTGAAGCTTTCTTT
CDR3: CASSLIGTGAYTEAFF
D: TRBD1
V: TRBV27
size: -
J: TRBJ1-1
length: 16

DNA: TGCGCCAGCAGCCAAGATTTGACAAGCGTTTGGATCTTC
CDR3: CASSQDLTSVWIF
D: -
V: TRBV4-1
size: -
J: TRBJ2-1
length: 13

DNA: TGTGCCAGCAGTTACTTCAGGGGCCCGTTGTGTTTC
CDR3: CASSYFRGPLCF
D: -
V: TRBV6-6
size: -
J: TRBJ2-1
length: 12

DNA: TGTGCCAGCAGCTCCCGGGGCCCCGGGTTAGATACGCAGTATTTT
CDR3: CASSSRGPGLDTQYF
D: -
V: TRBV7-6
size: many
J: TRBJ2-3
length: 15

DNA: TGCAGCGTGGACGCGGGACAAAACACCGGGGAGCTGTTTTTT
CDR3: CSVDAGQNTGELFF
D: -
V: TRBV29-1
size: few
J: TRBJ2-2
length: 14

DNA: TGTGCCAGCAGCTTCTCTCGGCAGGGGGCGAAGGCTGGGGCCAACGTCCTGACTTTC
CDR3: CASSFSRQGAKAGANVLTF
D: TRBD1
V: TRBV9
size: -
J: TRBJ2-6
length: 19

DNA: TGTGCCAGCAGTTACAAGGGCCCAGGGGATGAGCAGTTCTTC
CDR3: CASSYKGPGDEQFF
D: -
V: TRBV6-2/TRBV6-3
size: -
J: TRBJ2-1
length: 14

DNA: TGCGCCAGCAGCTTGACGACCGAGGGCACTGAAGCTTTCTTT
CDR3: CASSLTTEGTEAFF
D: -
V: TRBV5-1
size: -
J: TRBJ1-1
length: 14

DNA: TGTGCCAGCAGCCCCAGGACAGGGCCCCCGCGGGACGAGCAGTACTTC
CDR3: CASSPRTGPPRDEQYF
D: TRBD1
V: TRBV7-6
size: many
J: TRBJ2-7
length: 16

DNA: TGCAGTGCTAGAACGGGACAGTTTTACAATGAGCAGTTCTTC
CDR3: CSARTGQFYNEQFF
D: TRBD1
V: TRBV20-1
size: -
J: TRBJ2-1
length: 14

DNA: TGCGCCAGCAGCCTCCTTCCAGCGGGGGCAGATACGCAGTATTTT
CDR3: CASSLLPAGADTQYF
D: TRBD2
V: TRBV4-1
size: -
J: TRBJ2-3
length: 15

DNA: TGTGCCAGCAGCCGAGAGATACGCGGGGGCCAAGAGACCCAGTACTTC
CDR3: CASSREIRGGQETQYF
D: TRBD2
V: TRBV7-8
size: few
J: TRBJ2-5
length: 16

DNA: TGTGCCAGCAGCTTAGCCGGGGGCCGGACCGGGGAGCTGTTTTTT
CDR3: CASSLAGGRTGELFF
D: -
V: TRBV7-6
size: many
J: TRBJ2-2
length: 15

DNA: TGTGCCAGCAGTTCAGGGAGCAATGGCTACACCTTC
CDR3: CASSSGSNGYTF
D: -
V: TRBV27
size: -
J: TRBJ1-2
length: 12

DNA: TGTGCCAGCAGCCCACATGGACAGAGTCAAGAGACCCAGTACTTC
CDR3: CASSPHGQSQETQYF
D: -
V: TRBV4-2
size: few
J: TRBJ2-5
length: 15

DNA: TGTGCCGCTGCGTCTATGTCTTACAATGAGCAGTTCTTC
CDR3: CAAASMSYNEQFF
D: -
V: TRBV6-6
size: few
J: TRBJ2-1
length: 13

DNA: TGTGCCAGCAGCCAGGACCGGGGGGCGGGTGAAGCTTTCTTT
CDR3: CASSQDRGAGEAFF
D: -
V: TRBV7-9
size: -
J: TRBJ1-1
length: 14